One and the same sample provided the 26 T cell receptor beta chains below, sequenced in a study of OX40 agonist ivuxolimab in advanced cancers. The protocol was immunoSEQ multiplex PCR, while the TCRdb copy is restricted to in-frame clones and leaves out a portion. The sample shows 130,000 or so clones, approximately 94% of them seen only once. The source material was CD4+ or CD8+ T cells sorted from blood, sampled in a trial of the OX40 agonist ivuxolimab. These receptors originate from an adult with an advanced solid tumor such as melanoma, head and neck, liver or kidney cancer.

The genes are TRBV28 and TRBJ2-3, with a weak D call TRBD2 (6 bases). This CDR3 region has 14 residues. Germline V CDR1 and CDR2: MDHEN, SYDVKM. The germline V and J ends were trimmed by 5 bases and 2 bases, with 11 bases remaining between them. DNA of the CDR3: TGTGCCAGCAGTCCGGGACTTATCACAGATACGCAGTATTTT. Translated, it gives CASSPGLITDTQYF.

The chain employs TRBV28 and TRBJ2-5; D possibly uses TRBD1 or TRBD2 (6 bases each). V lost 8 bases and J lost 4, with 11 bases in between. Germline CDR1 and CDR2: MDHEN and SYDVKM. This CDR3 region has 12 residues. CDR3 nucleotides: TGTGCCAGCTACGGGGGCCCAGAGACCCAGTACTTC. Translation gives CASYGGPETQYF.

The chain joins TRBV7-9 to TRBJ2-1; 10 positions agree with TRBD2. J gave up 7 bases and V 7 bases, and 16 bases lay outside the gene matches. The germline V gene encodes CDR1 SEHNR and CDR2 FQNEAQ (reference sequence). The CDR3 extends over 17 amino acids. CDR3 bases: TGTGCCAGCACCCCTGGGGTGAGACTAGCGGGTAGGAATGAGCAGTTCTTC. Amino acid sequence: CASTPGVRLAGRNEQFF.

This clone was counted a single time. An end of the junction differs from the germline gene, which may be a read error. The chain employs TRBV5-8 and TRBJ2-7, with 11 bases aligning to TRBD2. The CDR3 sequence is 13 residues long. In germline, CDR1 is SGHTS, CDR2 YDEGEE. The CDR3 sequence: CASSLAGGYGQYF. The CDR3 coding sequence is TGTGCCAGCAGCCTAGCGGGAGGTTACGGGCAGTACTTC.

The V call is TRBV5-8, the J call TRBJ1-2; possible D gene TRBD1, 5 bases. This CDR3 has 13 amino acids. CDR1 is SGHTS, CDR2 YDEGEE, per germline. Trimming stripped 4 bases from V and 2 bases from J, with 9 bases between. CDR3 protein: CASSPTGNYGYTF. CDR3 in DNA: TGTGCCAGCAGCCCAACAGGCAACTATGGCTACACCTTC.

V usage is TRBV7-2 and J usage is TRBJ2-7; D gene ambiguous. The V gene's germline CDR1 is SGHTA and CDR2 FQGNSA. CDR3 length: 15 amino acids. The V end was cut by 1 base, the J end by 1 base, with 11 bases between. The CDR3 protein is CASSLVTGLSYEQYF. As DNA, the CDR3 is TGTGCCAGCAGCTTAGTTACGGGCCTATCCTACGAGCAGTACTTC.

This clone came up once. The rearrangement links TRBV27 to TRBJ2-5; D possibly corresponds to TRBD1 (5 bases). The germline gives CDR1 MNHEY, CDR2 SMNVEV (reference sequence). CDR3 size: 12 residues. Trimming left V 8 bases short and J 7 bases short, with 14 bases between. The CDR3 region has the DNA TGTGCCAGCGGGCGACAGTTAAGGACCCAGTACTTC. Translated: CASGRQLRTQYF.

The CDR3 is CASSQPGQYYNEQFF. The CDR3 nucleotides read TGCGCCAGCAGCCAACCGGGACAGTACTACAATGAGCAGTTCTTC. The genes are TRBV5-1 and TRBJ2-1, with 7 bases lining up with TRBD1. The junction had 7 bases not matched to a gene; V was cut back by 4 bases and J by 3 bases. Germline V CDR1 and CDR2: SGHRS, YFSETQ. There are 15 residues in the CDR3.

This chain links TRBV6-5 with TRBJ2-3; tentative D call: TRBD1 (6 bases). V lost 6 bases, J lost 1 base, and 11 bases lay in between. From germline, CDR1 is MNHEY and CDR2 SVGAGI. The CDR3 has 14 amino acids. CDR3 nucleotides: TGTGCCAGCAGGACCCCAGGGGGCACAGATACGCAGTATTTT. Its translation: CASRTPGGTDTQYF.

This chain connects TRBV2 to TRBJ1-5; weak D call: TRBD1 (6 bases). Germline V lookup: CDR1 SNHLY, CDR2 FYNNEI. This CDR3 comprises 15 residues. With 5 bases removed from V and 3 bases from J, the gap between germline ends came to 14 bases. The CDR3 sequence: CASSSRDTDNQPQHF. The CDR3 DNA is TGTGCCAGCAGTTCCCGGGACACGGACAATCAGCCCCAGCATTTT. Using reference TRBV2 and TRBJ1-5 for the parts outside the CDR3, the full variable domain is EPEVTQTPSHQVTQMGQEVILRCVPISNHLYFYWYRQILGQKVEFLVSFYNNEISEKSEIFDDQFSVERPDGSNFTLKIRSTKLEDSAMYFCASSSRDTDNQPQHFGDGTRLSIL.

V gene TRBV4-1 combines with J gene TRBJ2-1, with 14 bases lining up with TRBD2. Germline CDR1 reads MGHRA; CDR2 reads YSYEKL. The CDR3 loop spans 15 amino acids. With V trimmed by 2 bases and J by 8 bases, 2 bases remained unmatched. CDR3 nucleotides: TGCGCCAGCAGCCAACTGGGACTAGCGGGAGATGAGCAGTTCTTC. Translation gives CASSQLGLAGDEQFF.

The chain recombines TRBV9 with TRBJ2-7; 9 nucleotides match TRBD1. Trimming at V came to 5 bases and at J to 3 bases, leaving 12 bases not matched to a gene. The CDR3 covers 16 residues. Germline loops: CDR1 SGDLS, CDR2 YYNGEE. The CDR3 reads CASSRRTGQGFYEQYF. The CDR3 DNA reads TGTGCCAGCAGTCGGAGAACGGGACAGGGCTTCTACGAGCAGTACTTC.

The chain couples TRBV6-5 to TRBJ2-5; no clear D. The CDR3 sequence is 11 residues long. In germline, CDR1 is MNHEY, CDR2 SVGAGI. With 7 bases removed from V and 0 bases from J, the gap between germline ends came to 3 bases. The CDR3 DNA is TGTGCCAGCAAGAACCAAGAGACCCAGTACTTC. As protein: CASKNQETQYF.

The gene calls are TRBV5-4 and TRBJ2-1; a weak D match, TRBD2 (6 bases). Germline-derived CDR1 and CDR2 are SGHNT and YYREEE (reference sequence). The CDR3 contains 15 residues. Between the trimmed V and J ends, which lost 3 bases and 0 bases, there was a span of 10 bases. The CDR3 sequence is CASSSRGSSYNEQFF. The CDR3 nucleotides are TGTGCCAGCAGCTCCCGGGGGTCCTCCTACAATGAGCAGTTCTTC. Drawing the rest from reference TRBV5-4 and TRBJ2-1, the complete variable domain is ETGVTQSPTHLIKTRGQQVTLRCSSQSGHNTVSWYQQALGQGPQFIFQYYREEENGRGNFPPRFSGLQFPNYSSELNVNALELDDSALYLCASSSRGSSYNEQFFGPGTRLTVL.

The chain combines TRBV28 with TRBJ2-5; 7 bases fit TRBD2. V shed 5 bases and J 5 bases; nucleotides not matched to a gene: 11. This CDR3 has 15 residues. Germline CDR1 MDHEN, CDR2 SYDVKM. DNA of the CDR3: TGTGCCAGCAGTCCCCTCCCTAGGGAGGGGGAGACCCAGTACTTC. Its translation is CASSPLPREGETQYF. The variable domain in full, completed from reference TRBV28 and TRBJ2-5, reads DVKVTQSSRYLVKRTGEKVFLECVQDMDHENMFWYRQDPGLGLRLIYFSYDVKMKEKGDIPEGYSVSREKKERFSLILESASTNQTSMYLCASSPLPREGETQYFGPGTRLLVL.

Written as DNA, the CDR3 is TGTGCCAGCAGCTCCCGCGGGAGTAGCACAGATACGCAGTATTTT. Encoded protein: CASSSRGSSTDTQYF. The V call is TRBV9, the J call TRBJ2-3; 7 bases are a match to TRBD2. V trimming: 4 bases; J trimming: 0 bases; junction bases outside the gene matches: 5. The CDR3 has 15 residues. CDR1 and CDR2 from the germline V gene are SGDLS and YYNGEE.

This chain links TRBV18 with TRBJ1-3; 8 bases are shared with TRBD1. CDR1 is KGHSH, CDR2 LQKENI, per germline. The trim removed 5 bases at V and 7 bases at J, leaving 10 bases unmatched. The CDR3 spans 15 residues. The CDR3 spells CASSASDRGLNTIYF. CDR3 coding DNA: TGTGCCAGCTCAGCTTCCGACAGGGGACTCAACACCATATATTTT.

The chain couples TRBV5-4 to TRBJ1-1; 10 bases map to TRBD1. The CDR3 contains 16 residues. J was trimmed by 4 bases and V by 3 bases; bases with no gene match: 9. Germline CDR1 is SGHNT and CDR2 is YYREEE (reference sequence). The CDR3 DNA reads TGTGCCAGCAGCTCACCTCCGGGACAGGGGAGCACTGAAGCTTTCTTT. Its protein product is CASSSPPGQGSTEAFF.

This rearrangement joins TRBV15 to TRBJ2-1; 7 nucleotides agree with TRBD1. J lost 12 bases, V lost 0 bases, and 17 bases had no gene match. Germline V gene sequence: CDR1 LNHNV, CDR2 YYDKDF (reference sequence). The CDR3 is made up of 17 amino acids. Here the CDR3 reads CATSRDSWDSLSGGQFF. In DNA, the CDR3 is TGTGCCACCAGCAGAGATAGTTGGGACAGCCTCTCTGGTGGGCAGTTCTTC.

The chain is built from TRBV27 and TRBJ2-7; no definite D call. Germline V lookup: CDR1 MNHEY, CDR2 SMNVEV (reference sequence). V lost 3 bases and J 2 bases, leaving 5 bases between the germline ends. The CDR3 is 12 residues long. The CDR3 loop is CASSFKTYEQYF. CDR3 DNA sequence: TGTGCCAGCAGTTTCAAAACCTACGAGCAGTACTTC.

This chain links TRBV11-2 with TRBJ1-6; 7 nucleotides match TRBD1. The length of the CDR3 is 15 residues. After removal of 1 base from V and 9 bases from J, the junction contained 6 bases not matched to a gene. Germline assignment: CDR1 SGHAT and CDR2 FQNNGV. CDR3 sequence: CASSLGGTAFSPLHF. The CDR3 DNA is TGTGCCAGCAGCTTAGGGGGGACAGCCTTTTCACCCCTCCACTTT.

The chain has TRBV27 and TRBJ2-5; unclear D gene. The CDR3 is 13 amino acids. V lost 10 bases and J lost 2, with 14 bases in between. Germline-derived CDR1 and CDR2 are MNHEY and SMNVEV (reference sequence). The CDR3: CATSRPGQETQYF. CDR3 sequence (DNA): TGTGCCACCTCTAGGCCAGGACAAGAGACCCAGTACTTC.

This sequence joins TRBV5-4 and TRBJ2-3, with a possible D match to TRBD2 (7 bases). Trimming removed 4 bases at V and 2 bases at J, with 20 bases between. Germline loops: CDR1 SGHNT, CDR2 YYREEE (reference sequence). This CDR3 comprises 17 residues. The CDR3 spells CASSGGGRDTVTDTQYF. CDR3 nucleotide sequence: TGTGCCAGCAGCGGGGGGGGCAGGGACACAGTCACAGATACGCAGTATTTT.

The chain is built from TRBV18 and TRBJ1-1, with TRBD1 matching over 8 bases. V shed 3 bases, J shed 11 bases, and the junction held 14 bases outside the gene matches. Germline V gene lookup returns CDR1 KGHSH and CDR2 LQKENI. There are 15 residues in the CDR3. The DNA of the CDR3 is TGTGCCAGCTCACCTCAGGACAGGGATTATGGTGGGGCTTTCTTT. This sequence encodes CASSPQDRDYGGAFF.

The rearrangement uses TRBV12-5 and TRBJ2-7; D possibly corresponds to TRBD1 (6 bases). The V gene lost 1 base and the J gene lost 3 bases, with 7 bases spanning the gap. Germline CDR1 LGHNT, CDR2 FRNRAP. The CDR3 length is 13 residues. The CDR3: CASGLGTVYEQYF. In DNA, the CDR3 is TGTGCTAGTGGTTTGGGGACAGTCTACGAGCAGTACTTC.

The chain is built from TRBV5-6 and TRBJ2-4; possibly TRBD1 for D (5 bases). Germline CDR1 SGHDT, CDR2 YYEEEE. Trimming pared 0 bases from V and 6 bases from J, leaving 7 bases between. This CDR3 spans 13 amino acids. The CDR3 reads CASSLGQLNIQYF. CDR3 coding DNA: TGTGCCAGCAGCTTGGGACAGTTAAACATTCAGTACTTC.